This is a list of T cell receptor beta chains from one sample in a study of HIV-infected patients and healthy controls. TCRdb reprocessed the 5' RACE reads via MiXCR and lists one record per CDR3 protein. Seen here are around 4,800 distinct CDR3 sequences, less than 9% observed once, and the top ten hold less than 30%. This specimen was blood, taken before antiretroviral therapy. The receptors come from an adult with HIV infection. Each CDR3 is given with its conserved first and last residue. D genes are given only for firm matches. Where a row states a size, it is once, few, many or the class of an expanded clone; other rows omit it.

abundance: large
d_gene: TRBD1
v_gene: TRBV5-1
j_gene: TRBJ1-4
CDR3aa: CASTTGQGEDRMGEKLFF
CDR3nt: TGCGCCAGCACCACCGGACAGGGGGAGGATCGGATGGGCGAAAAACTGTTTTTT

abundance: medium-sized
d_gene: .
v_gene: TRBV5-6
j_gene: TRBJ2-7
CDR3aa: CASSADGTYEQYF
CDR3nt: TGTGCCAGCAGCGCGGACGGTACCTACGAGCAGTACTTC

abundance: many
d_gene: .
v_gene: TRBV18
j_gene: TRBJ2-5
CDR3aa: CASSPYQETQYF
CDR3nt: TGTGCCAGCTCACCTTACCAAGAGACCCAGTACTTC

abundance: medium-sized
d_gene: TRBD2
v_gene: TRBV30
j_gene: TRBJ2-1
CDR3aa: CAWSGERGTYNEQFF
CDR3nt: TGTGCCTGGAGTGGGGAGCGGGGTACCTACAATGAGCAGTTCTTC

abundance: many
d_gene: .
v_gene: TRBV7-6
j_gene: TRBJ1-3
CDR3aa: CASSRGTSGNTIYF
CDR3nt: TGTGCCAGCAGCCGGGGGACGTCTGGAAACACCATATATTTT

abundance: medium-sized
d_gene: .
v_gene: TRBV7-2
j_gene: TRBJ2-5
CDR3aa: CASSLAGGLLETQYF
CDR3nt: TGTGCCAGCAGCTTAGCGGGGGGGCTTCTAGAGACCCAGTACTTC

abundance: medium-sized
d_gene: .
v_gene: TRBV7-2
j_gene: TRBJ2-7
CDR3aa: CASSLMAIRWSSYEQYF
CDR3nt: TGTGCCAGCAGCTTAATGGCCATACGTTGGTCCTCCTACGAGCAGTACTTC

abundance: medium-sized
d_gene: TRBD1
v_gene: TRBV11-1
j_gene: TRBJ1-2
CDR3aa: CASSLESGDRGNYGYTF
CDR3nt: TGTGCCAGCAGCTTAGAAAGCGGTGACAGGGGCAACTATGGCTACACCTTC

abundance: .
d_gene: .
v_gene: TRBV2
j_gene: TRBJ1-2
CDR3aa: CASRREDYGYTF
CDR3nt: TGTGCCAGCAGGAGGGAGGACTATGGCTACACCTTC

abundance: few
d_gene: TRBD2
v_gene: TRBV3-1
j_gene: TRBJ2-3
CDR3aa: CASSRISGGAFYTQYF
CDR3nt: TGTGCCAGCAGCCGGATTAGCGGGGGGGCCTTTTATACGCAGTATTTT

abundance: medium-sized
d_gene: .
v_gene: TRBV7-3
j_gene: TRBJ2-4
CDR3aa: CASSLTFEAEAKNIQYF
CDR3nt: TGTGCCAGCAGCTTAACGTTTGAGGCAGAGGCCAAAAACATTCAGTACTTC

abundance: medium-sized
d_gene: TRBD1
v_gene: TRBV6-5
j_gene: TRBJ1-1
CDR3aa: CASSLDRGSEAFF
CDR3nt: TGTGCCAGCAGTTTGGACAGGGGCTCTGAAGCTTTCTTT

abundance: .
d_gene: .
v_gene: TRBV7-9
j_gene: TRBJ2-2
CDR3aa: CASSLIQQNTGELFF
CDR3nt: TGTGCCAGCAGCTTAATTCAGCAGAACACCGGGGAGCTGTTTTTT

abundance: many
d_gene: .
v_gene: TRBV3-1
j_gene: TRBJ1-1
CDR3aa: CASSAGQGTEAFF
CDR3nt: TGTGCCAGCAGCGCCGGGCAGGGAACTGAAGCTTTCTTT

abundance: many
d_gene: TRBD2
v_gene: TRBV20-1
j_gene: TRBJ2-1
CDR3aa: CSAPSGGSYNEQFF
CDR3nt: TGCAGTGCTCCCAGCGGGGGGTCGTACAATGAGCAGTTCTTC

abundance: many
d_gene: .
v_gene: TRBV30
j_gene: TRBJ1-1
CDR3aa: CAWSDRHYTEAFF
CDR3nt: TGTGCCTGGAGCGACCGCCATTACACTGAAGCTTTCTTT

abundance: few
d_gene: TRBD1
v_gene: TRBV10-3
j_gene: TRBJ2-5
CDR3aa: CAIKSGTGDPETQYF
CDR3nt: TGTGCCATAAAATCAGGGACAGGGGATCCGGAGACCCAGTACTTC

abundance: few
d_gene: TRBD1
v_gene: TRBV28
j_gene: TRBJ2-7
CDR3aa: CASSPTGGEDEQYF
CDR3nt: TGTGCCAGCAGCCCGACAGGGGGAGAAGACGAGCAGTACTTC

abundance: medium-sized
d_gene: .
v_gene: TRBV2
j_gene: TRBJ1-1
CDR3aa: CASSEVLVNTEAFF
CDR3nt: TGTGCCAGCAGTGAAGTTTTGGTGAACACTGAAGCTTTCTTT

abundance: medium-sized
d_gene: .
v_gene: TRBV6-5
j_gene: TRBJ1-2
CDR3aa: CATNERHPSNYGYTF
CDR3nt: TGTGCCACCAACGAGAGACATCCGTCTAACTATGGCTACACCTTC

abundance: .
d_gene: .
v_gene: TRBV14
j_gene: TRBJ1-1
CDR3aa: CASSQFQGLNTEAFF
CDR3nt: TGTGCCAGCAGTCAGTTTCAGGGCTTGAACACTGAAGCTTTCTTT

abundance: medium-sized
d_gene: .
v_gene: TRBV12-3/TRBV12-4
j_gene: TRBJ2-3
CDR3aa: CASSMGPPQYF
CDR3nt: TGTGCCAGCAGTATGGGTCCACCGCAGTATTTT

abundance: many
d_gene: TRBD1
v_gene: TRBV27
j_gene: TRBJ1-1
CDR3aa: CASSAQGRTEAFF
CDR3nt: TGTGCCAGCAGTGCACAGGGGAGGACTGAAGCTTTCTTT

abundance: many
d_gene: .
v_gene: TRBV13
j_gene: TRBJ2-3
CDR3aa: CASSLRDTQYF
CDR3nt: TGTGCCAGCAGCTTGAGAGATACGCAGTATTTT

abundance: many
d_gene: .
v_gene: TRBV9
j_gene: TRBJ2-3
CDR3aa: CASSVARWGPDTQYF
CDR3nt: TGTGCCAGCAGCGTAGCCCGTTGGGGCCCGGATACGCAGTATTTT

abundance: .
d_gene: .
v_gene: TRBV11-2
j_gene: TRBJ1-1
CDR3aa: CASSLGQVREAFF
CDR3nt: TGTGCCAGCAGCTTAGGACAGGTACGCGAAGCTTTCTTT

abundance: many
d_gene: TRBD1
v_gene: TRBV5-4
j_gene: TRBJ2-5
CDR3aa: CASSFGQGAGTQYF
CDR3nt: TGTGCCAGCAGCTTCGGACAGGGGGCCGGGACCCAGTACTTC

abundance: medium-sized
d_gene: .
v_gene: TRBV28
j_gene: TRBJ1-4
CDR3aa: CASQGTNEKLFF
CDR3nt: TGTGCCAGCCAGGGTACTAATGAAAAACTGTTTTTT

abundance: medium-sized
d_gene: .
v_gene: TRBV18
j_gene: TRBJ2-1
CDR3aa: CASSPLGSGDNEQFF
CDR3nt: TGTGCCAGCTCACCACTTGGTAGCGGAGACAATGAGCAGTTCTTC

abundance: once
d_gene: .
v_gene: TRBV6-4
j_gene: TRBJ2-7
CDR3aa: CASSAPRTGYEQYF
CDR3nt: TGTGCCAGCAGTGCCCCCCGTACAGGGTACGAGCAGTACTTC

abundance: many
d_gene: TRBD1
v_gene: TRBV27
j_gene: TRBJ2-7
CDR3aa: CASSFGTGVDEQYF
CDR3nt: TGTGCCAGCAGTTTTGGGACAGGGGTCGACGAGCAGTACTTC

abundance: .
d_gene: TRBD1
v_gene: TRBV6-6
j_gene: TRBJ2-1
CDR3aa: CASSHRDRGYNEQFF
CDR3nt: TGTGCCAGCAGTCACCGGGACAGGGGTTACAATGAGCAGTTCTTC

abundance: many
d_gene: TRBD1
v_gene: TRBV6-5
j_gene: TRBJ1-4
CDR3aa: CASSYRQGVEKLFF
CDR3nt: TGTGCCAGCAGTTACCGACAGGGGGTCGAAAAACTGTTTTTT

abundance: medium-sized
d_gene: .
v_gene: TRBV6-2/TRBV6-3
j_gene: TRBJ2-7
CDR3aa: CASSLLVSYEQYF
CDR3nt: TGTGCCAGCAGCCTCCTGGTCTCCTACGAGCAGTACTTC

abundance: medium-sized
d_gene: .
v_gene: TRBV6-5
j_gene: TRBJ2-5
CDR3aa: CASSPRRQETQYF
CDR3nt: TGTGCCAGCAGTCCTCGAAGGCAAGAGACCCAGTACTTC

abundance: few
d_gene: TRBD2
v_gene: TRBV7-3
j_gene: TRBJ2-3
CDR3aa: CASSFSSGTNTDTQYF
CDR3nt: TGTGCCAGCAGCTTTTCTAGCGGGACTAACACAGATACGCAGTATTTT

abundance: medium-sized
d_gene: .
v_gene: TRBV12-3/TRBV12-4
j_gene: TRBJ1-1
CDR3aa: CASSSRAVNTEAFF
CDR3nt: TGTGCCAGCAGTTCCAGGGCCGTGAACACTGAAGCTTTCTTT

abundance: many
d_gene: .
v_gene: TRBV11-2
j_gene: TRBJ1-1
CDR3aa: CASSLVKGPMNTEAFF
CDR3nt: TGTGCCAGCAGCTTGGTAAAGGGACCTATGAACACTGAAGCTTTCTTT

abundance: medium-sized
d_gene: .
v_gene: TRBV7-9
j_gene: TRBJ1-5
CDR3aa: CASQGRLDQPQHF
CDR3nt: TGTGCCAGCCAGGGACGGCTTGATCAGCCCCAGCATTTT

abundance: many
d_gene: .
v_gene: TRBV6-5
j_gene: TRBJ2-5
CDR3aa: CASTWGSMQETQYF
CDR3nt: TGTGCCAGCACCTGGGGCAGTATGCAAGAGACCCAGTACTTC

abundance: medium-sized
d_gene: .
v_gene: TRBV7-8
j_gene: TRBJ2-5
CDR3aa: CASSPGPQETQYF
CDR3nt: TGTGCCAGCAGCCCCGGCCCCCAAGAGACCCAGTACTTC

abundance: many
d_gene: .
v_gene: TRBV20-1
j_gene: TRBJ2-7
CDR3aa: CSATTGAGGSYEQYF
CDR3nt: TGCAGTGCAACCACGGGGGCAGGCGGGTCCTACGAGCAGTACTTC

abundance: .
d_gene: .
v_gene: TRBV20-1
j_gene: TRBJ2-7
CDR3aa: CSASTYEQYF
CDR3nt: TGCAGTGCTTCGACCTACGAGCAGTACTTC